These 6 T cell receptor beta chains originate from one sample sequenced in a study of blood T cell repertoires in COVID-19. Assay: immunoSEQ multiplex PCR; the TCRdb copy retains only in-frame clones and omits some. The sample carries about 40,000 clones, 70% to 90% recorded once. Sequencing was done on a sample of peripheral blood. Receptors originate from a human donor in a cohort sampled during active COVID-19.

The chain employs TRBV5-4 and TRBJ2-1; 7 bases fit TRBD2. V was clipped by 6 bases and J by 3 bases; unmatched bases: 6. Germline CDR1 SGHNT, CDR2 YYREEE (reference sequence). The CDR3 is 14 residues long. CDR3 nucleotides: TGTGCCAGCACGGGGGGAAACTTCTACAATGAGCAGTTCTTC. Amino acids: CASTGGNFYNEQFF.

V usage is TRBV2 and J usage is TRBJ2-3; 7 nucleotides line up with TRBD1. The CDR3 extends over 13 amino acids. Germline CDR1 and CDR2: SNHLY and FYNNEI. The ends lost 7 bases at V and 4 bases at J; junction bases unmatched: 5. The CDR3 DNA reads as TGTGCCAGCACCATAGGGGGCGCAGATACGCAGTATTTT. Translated: CASTIGGADTQYF. The full variable domain, in which reference TRBV2 and TRBJ2-3 provide the parts outside the CDR3, is EPEVTQTPSHQVTQMGQEVILRCVPISNHLYFYWYRQILGQKVEFLVSFYNNEISEKSEIFDDQFSVERPDGSNFTLKIRSTKLEDSAMYFCASTIGGADTQYFGPGTRLTVL.

The chain combines TRBV10-3 with TRBJ2-1; 8 bases line up with TRBD2. The CDR3 spans 15 residues. V gave up 5 bases and J gave up 7 bases; unmatched junction bases: 10. The germline V gene encodes CDR1 ENHRY and CDR2 SYGVKD. The CDR3 protein is CAISSTAGATNEQFF. The CDR3 nucleotides read TGTGCCATCAGTTCTACAGCGGGGGCAACGAATGAGCAGTTCTTC.

The chain is built from TRBV5-4 and TRBJ1-5, with D unclear. This CDR3 contains 15 residues. The ends were cut back, 0 bases at V and 0 bases at J, with 7 bases in the middle. Per the germline V gene, CDR1 is SGHNT and CDR2 is YYREEE (reference sequence). CDR3 in DNA: TGTGCCAGCAGCTTGGGGGCAAGTAGCAATCAGCCCCAGCATTTT. Translation: CASSLGASSNQPQHF. Looking up the rest from reference TRBV5-4 and TRBJ1-5 gives the full variable domain: ETGVTQSPTHLIKTRGQQVTLRCSSQSGHNTVSWYQQALGQGPQFIFQYYREEENGRGNFPPRFSGLQFPNYSSELNVNALELDDSALYLCASSLGASSNQPQHFGDGTRLSIL.

This clone has only a few counts. The chain has TRBV9 and TRBJ1-2; no firm D call. Trimming removed 0 bases from V and 2 bases from J, with 11 bases in between. The CDR3 is 15 residues long. Per germline, CDR1 SGDLS and CDR2 YYNGEE. The CDR3 nucleotides read TGTGCCAGCAGCGTAGACCCCCAGGCGAACTATGGCTACACCTTC. Amino acid sequence: CASSVDPQANYGYTF.

This sequence joins TRBV5-6 and TRBJ2-5, with D unclear. The CDR3 totals 13 residues. The V end was cut by 0 bases, the J end by 2 bases, with 5 bases between. Germline V CDR1 and CDR2: SGHDT, YYEEEE. Here the CDR3 DNA reads TGTGCCAGCAGCTTGGACAGACAAGAGACCCAGTACTTC. The encoded protein is CASSLDRQETQYF.